This is a list of T cell receptor beta chains from one sample in a study of cytomegalovirus exposure and HLA in healthy donors. The protocol was immunoSEQ multiplex PCR, while the TCRdb copy is restricted to in-frame clones and leaves out a portion. Of about 170,000 clones listed, around 80% are singletons. Sequencing was carried out using PBMCs. The receptors shown here come from a boy younger than 10 in good health and CMV-seronegative. CDR3s include the opening cysteine and the closing phenylalanine or tryptophan. D genes are given only for firm matches. Not every row has a clone size; where given, it reads once, few, many or a size class.

j_gene	v_gene	d_gene	abundance	CDR3nt	CDR3aa
TRBJ2-1	TRBV30	NA	NA	TGTGCCTGTCTAAGGCCTAGCAACAATGAGCAGTTCTTC	CACLRPSNNEQFF
TRBJ1-5	TRBV19	TRBD1	NA	TGTGCCACCCACTTACAGGGGTACAATCAGCCCCAGCATTTT	CATHLQGYNQPQHF
TRBJ2-2	TRBV6-1	NA	NA	TGTGCCAGCAGCCACACAATCGGGGAGCTGTTTTTT	CASSHTIGELFF
TRBJ2-3	TRBV4-2	TRBD2	NA	TGTGCCAGCAGCCAAGCTGGCGGGAGAGGCACAGATACGCAGTATTTT	CASSQAGGRGTDTQYF
TRBJ2-7	TRBV27	NA	NA	TGTGCCAGCAGGACTCTCACAGGGTTGGATAACGAGCAGTACTTC	CASRTLTGLDNEQYF
TRBJ1-3	TRBV19	NA	NA	TGTGCCAGTAGTACGGGATTAAATGGAAACACCATATATTTT	CASSTGLNGNTIYF
TRBJ1-2	TRBV6-6	TRBD1	NA	TGTGCCAGCACTGGGGACAGGGGATCGGTCGGTGGCTACACCTTC	CASTGDRGSVGGYTF
TRBJ1-2	TRBV19	TRBD1	NA	TGTGCCGTCGAGGGACAGGGGTATGGCTACACCTTC	CAVEGQGYGYTF
TRBJ2-1	TRBV30	TRBD2	NA	TGTGCCTGGAGTATGGGGGAGCTAGCGGCGAATGAGCAGTTCTTC	CAWSMGELAANEQFF
TRBJ1-1	TRBV18	TRBD1	NA	TGTGCCAGCTCTCGACCTGACAGGGGGCACACTGAAGCTTTCTTT	CASSRPDRGHTEAFF
TRBJ2-5	TRBV7-9	TRBD1	NA	TGTGCCAGCAGCTTAGAGGCAGGGGGAGAGACCCAGTACTTC	CASSLEAGGETQYF
TRBJ1-3	TRBV6-5	NA	few	TGTGCCAGCAGTTACCAGGAAACCGGAAACACCATATATTTT	CASSYQETGNTIYF
TRBJ1-2	TRBV5-4	NA	NA	TGTGCCAGCAGCTTGAGGGGTCGGGATGGCTACACCTTC	CASSLRGRDGYTF
TRBJ2-7	TRBV13	TRBD2	NA	TGTGCCAGCAGCTTCGCGGGAGCCACCTACGAGCAGTACTTC	CASSFAGATYEQYF
TRBJ1-2	TRBV21-1	NA	NA	TGTGCCAGCACCTTCCTTCAACATTATGGCTACACCTTC	CASTFLQHYGYTF